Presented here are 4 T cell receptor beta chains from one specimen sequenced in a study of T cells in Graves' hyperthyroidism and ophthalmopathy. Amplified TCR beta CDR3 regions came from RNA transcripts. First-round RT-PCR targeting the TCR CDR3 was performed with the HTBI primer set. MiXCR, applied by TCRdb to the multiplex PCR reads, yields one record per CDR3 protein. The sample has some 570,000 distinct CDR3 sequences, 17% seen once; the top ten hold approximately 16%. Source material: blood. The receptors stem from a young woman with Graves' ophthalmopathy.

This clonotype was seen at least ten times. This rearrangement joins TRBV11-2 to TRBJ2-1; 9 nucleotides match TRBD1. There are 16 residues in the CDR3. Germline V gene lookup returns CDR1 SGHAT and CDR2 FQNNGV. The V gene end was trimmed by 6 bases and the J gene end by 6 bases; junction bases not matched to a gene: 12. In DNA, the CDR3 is TGTGCCAGCAGTCGCCTCCAGGGACAGGGTCCCAATGAGCAGTTCTTC. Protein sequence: CASSRLQGQGPNEQFF.

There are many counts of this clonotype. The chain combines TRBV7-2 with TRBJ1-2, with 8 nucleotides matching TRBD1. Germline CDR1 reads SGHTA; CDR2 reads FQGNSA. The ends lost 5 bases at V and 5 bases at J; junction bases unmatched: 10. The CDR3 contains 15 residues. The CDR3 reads CASSPRRQGIYGYTF. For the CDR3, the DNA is TGTGCCAGCAGCCCACGACGACAGGGGATATATGGCTACACCTTC.

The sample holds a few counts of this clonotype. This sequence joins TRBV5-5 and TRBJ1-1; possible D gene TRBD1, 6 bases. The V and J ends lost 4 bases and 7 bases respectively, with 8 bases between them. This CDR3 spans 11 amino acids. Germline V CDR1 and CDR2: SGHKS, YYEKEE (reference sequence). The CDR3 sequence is CASSADSEAFF. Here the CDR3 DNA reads TGTGCCAGCAGCGCGGACAGTGAAGCTTTCTTT.

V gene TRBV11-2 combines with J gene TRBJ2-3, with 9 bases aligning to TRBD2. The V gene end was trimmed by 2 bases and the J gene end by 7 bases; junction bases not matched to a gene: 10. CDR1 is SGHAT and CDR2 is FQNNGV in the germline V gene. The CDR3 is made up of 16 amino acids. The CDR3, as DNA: TGTGCCAGCAGCTTACTTGCTGGCGGGGGGGCAAATACGCAGTATTTT. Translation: CASSLLAGGGANTQYF. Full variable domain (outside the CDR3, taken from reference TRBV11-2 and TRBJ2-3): EAGVAQSPRYKIIEKRQSVAFWCNPISGHATLYWYQQILGQGPKLLIQFQNNGVVDDSQLPKDRFSAERLKGVDSTLKIQPAKLEDSAVYLCASSLLAGGGANTQYFGPGTRLTVL.